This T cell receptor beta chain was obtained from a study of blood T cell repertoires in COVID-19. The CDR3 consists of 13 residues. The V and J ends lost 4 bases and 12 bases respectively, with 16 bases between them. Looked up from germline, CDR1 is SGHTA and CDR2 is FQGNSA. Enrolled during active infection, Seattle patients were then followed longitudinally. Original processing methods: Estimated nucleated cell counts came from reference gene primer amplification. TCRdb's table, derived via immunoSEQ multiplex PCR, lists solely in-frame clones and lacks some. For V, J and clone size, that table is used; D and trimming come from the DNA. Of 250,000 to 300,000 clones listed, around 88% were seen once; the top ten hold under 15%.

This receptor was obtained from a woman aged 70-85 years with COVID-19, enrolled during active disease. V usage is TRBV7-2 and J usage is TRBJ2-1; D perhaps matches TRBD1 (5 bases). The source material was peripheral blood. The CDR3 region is CASSSLGGQGQFF. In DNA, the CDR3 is TGTGCCAGCAGCTCCCTGGGCGGACAAGGGCAGTTCTTC. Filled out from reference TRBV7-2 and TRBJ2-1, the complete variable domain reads GAGVSQSPSNKVTEKGKDVELRCDPISGHTALYWYRQSLGQGLEFLIYFQGNSAPDKSGLPSDRFSAERTGGSVSTLTIQRTQQEDSAVYLCASSSLGGQGQFFGPGTRLTVL.